The clone carrying this T cell receptor (beta chain) was counted a single time. Per the authors' pipeline: Researchers report that nucleated cell counts were estimated from reference gene primer amplification. Method: immunoSEQ multiplex PCR; TCRdb's copy keeps in-frame clones and lacks some. That table furnishes V, J and clone size, whereas the DNA furnished D and trimming. Of hundreds of thousands of clones in the sample, around 87% are singletons; the top ten hold approximately 2%. These data originate in a study of blood T cell repertoires in COVID-19. Overall study: The United States, Italy and Spain provided the acute and convalescent COVID-19 samples. Nucleic acid was either cDNA or gDNA, and it came from T cells, B-cell-depleted T cells, or PBMCs.

Germline V gene data show CDR1 as SGHNT and CDR2 as YYREEE (reference sequence). The CDR3 has 15 residues. Trimming cost V 4 bases and J 0 bases, with 14 bases left between them. Material: peripheral blood. This sequence was found in a woman aged 25 to 39 who had recovered from COVID-19. This rearrangement joins TRBV5-4 to TRBJ2-7, with TRBD1 as a possible D gene (6 bases). CDR3 DNA: TGTGCCAGCAGCCTGGGACAAATCAGCTCCTACGAGCAGTACTTC. The encoded protein is CASSLGQISSYEQYF.